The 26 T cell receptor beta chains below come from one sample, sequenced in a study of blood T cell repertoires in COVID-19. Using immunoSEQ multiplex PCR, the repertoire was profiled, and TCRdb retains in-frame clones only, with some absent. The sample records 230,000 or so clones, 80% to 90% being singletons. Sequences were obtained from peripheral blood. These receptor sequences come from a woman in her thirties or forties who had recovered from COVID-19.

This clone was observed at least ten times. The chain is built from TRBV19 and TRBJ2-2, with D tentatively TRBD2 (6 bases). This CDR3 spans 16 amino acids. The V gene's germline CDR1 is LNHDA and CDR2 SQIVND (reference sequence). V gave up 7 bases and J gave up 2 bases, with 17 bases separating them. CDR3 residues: CASTRAGGSNTGELFF. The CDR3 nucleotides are TGTGCCAGTACCCGGGCCGGGGGATCTAACACCGGGGAGCTGTTTTTT.

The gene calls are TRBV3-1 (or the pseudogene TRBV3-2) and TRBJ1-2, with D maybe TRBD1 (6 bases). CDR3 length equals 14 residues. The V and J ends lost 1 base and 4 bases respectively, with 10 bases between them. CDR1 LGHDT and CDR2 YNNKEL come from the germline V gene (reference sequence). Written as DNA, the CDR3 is TGTGCCAGCAGCCAAGCAACAGGGACCTATGGCTACACCTTC. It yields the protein CASSQATGTYGYTF.

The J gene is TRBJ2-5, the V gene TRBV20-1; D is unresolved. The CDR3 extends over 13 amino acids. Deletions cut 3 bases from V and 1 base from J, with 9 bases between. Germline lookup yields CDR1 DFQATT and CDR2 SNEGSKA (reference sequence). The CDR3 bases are TGCAGTGCTAGTTTGTACAGCCAAGAGACCCAGTACTTC. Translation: CSASLYSQETQYF.

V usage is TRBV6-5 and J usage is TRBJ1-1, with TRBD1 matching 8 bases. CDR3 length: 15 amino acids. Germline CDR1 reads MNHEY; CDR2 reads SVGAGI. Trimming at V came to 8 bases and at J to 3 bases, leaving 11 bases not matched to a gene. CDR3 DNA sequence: TGTGCCAGCTCAGCCCCATCACAGGGGGACACTGAAGCTTTCTTT. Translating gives CASSAPSQGDTEAFF.

The CDR3 is CSVPPTGTYNEQFF. CDR3 coding DNA: TGCAGCGTTCCCCCCACAGGTACCTACAATGAGCAGTTCTTC. The chain joins TRBV29-1 to TRBJ2-1; tentative D call: TRBD1 (5 bases). This CDR3 comprises 14 residues. Deletions cut 5 bases from V and 2 bases from J, with 13 bases between. Germline values: CDR1 SQVTM, CDR2 ANQGSEA.

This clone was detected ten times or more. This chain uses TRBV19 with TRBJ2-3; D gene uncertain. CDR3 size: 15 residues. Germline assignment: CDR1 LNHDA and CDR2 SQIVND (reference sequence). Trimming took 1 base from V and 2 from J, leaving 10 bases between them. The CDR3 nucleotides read TGTGCCAGTAGTATAGGCAGGTTCGACACAGATACGCAGTATTTT. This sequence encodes CASSIGRFDTDTQYF.

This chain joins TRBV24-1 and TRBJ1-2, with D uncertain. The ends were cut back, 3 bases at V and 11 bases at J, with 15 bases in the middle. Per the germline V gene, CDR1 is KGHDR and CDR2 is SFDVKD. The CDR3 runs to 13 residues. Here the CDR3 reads CATSDRKSSWYTF. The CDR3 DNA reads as TGTGCCACCAGTGATAGGAAGTCTAGTTGGTACACCTTC.

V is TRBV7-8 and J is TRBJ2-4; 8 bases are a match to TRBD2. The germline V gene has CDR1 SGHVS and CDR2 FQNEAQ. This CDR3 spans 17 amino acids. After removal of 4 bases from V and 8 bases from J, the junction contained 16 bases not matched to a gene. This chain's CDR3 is CASSSLSPGTGGDIQYF. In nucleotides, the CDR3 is TGTGCCAGCAGCTCGCTCAGTCCCGGGACCGGGGGGGACATTCAGTACTTC.

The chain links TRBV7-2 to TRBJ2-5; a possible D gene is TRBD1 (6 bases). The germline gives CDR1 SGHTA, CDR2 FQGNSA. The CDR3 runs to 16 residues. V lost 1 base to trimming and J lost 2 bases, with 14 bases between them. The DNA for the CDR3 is TGTGCCAGCAGCTTAGTTGGGGGCCTGGGTCAAGAGACCCAGTACTTC. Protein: CASSLVGGLGQETQYF.

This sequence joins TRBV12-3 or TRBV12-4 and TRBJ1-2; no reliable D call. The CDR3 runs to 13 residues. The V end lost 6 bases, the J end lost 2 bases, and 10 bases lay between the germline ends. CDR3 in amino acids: CASSTTQNYGYTF. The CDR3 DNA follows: TGTGCCAGCAGCACCACACAGAACTATGGCTACACCTTC.

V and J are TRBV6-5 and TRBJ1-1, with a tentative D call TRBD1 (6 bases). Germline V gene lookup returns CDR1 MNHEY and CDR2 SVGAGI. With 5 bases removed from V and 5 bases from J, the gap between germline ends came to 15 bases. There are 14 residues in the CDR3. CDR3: CASSHGEGGTEAFF. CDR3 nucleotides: TGTGCCAGCAGTCATGGGGAGGGGGGGACTGAAGCTTTCTTT.

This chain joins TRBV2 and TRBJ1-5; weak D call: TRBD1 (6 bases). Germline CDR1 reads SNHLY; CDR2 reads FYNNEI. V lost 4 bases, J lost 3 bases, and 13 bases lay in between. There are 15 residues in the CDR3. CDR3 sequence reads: CASSGDTRPNQPQHF. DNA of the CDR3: TGTGCCAGCAGTGGGGACACGCGACCCAATCAGCCCCAGCATTTT.

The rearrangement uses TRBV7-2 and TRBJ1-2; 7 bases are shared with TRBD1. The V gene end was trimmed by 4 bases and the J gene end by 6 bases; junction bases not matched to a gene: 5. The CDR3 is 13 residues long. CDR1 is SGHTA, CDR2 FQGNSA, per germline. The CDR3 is CASSYDREDGYTF. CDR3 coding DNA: TGTGCCAGCAGCTACGACAGGGAGGATGGCTACACCTTC.

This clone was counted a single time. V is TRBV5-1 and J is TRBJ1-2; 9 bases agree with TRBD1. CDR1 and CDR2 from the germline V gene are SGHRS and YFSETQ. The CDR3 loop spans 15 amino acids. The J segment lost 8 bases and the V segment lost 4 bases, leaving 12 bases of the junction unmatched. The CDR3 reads CASSKEIQGAEGYTF. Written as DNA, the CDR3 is TGCGCCAGCAGCAAGGAAATACAGGGGGCGGAGGGCTACACCTTC. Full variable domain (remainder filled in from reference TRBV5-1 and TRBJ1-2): KAGVTQTPRYLIKTRGQQVTLSCSPISGHRSVSWYQQTPGQGLQFLFEYFSETQRNKGNFPGRFSGRQFSNSRSEMNVSTLELGDSALYLCASSKEIQGAEGYTFGSGTRLTVV.

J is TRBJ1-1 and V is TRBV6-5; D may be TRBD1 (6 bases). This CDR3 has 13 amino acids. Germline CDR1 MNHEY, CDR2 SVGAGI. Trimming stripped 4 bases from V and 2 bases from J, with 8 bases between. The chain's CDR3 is CASSSGVNTEAFF. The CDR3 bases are TGTGCCAGCAGTTCAGGGGTTAACACTGAAGCTTTCTTT.

CDR3 in DNA: TGTGCCTGGAGTGAGGGACAGGGCGACGGCTACACCTTC. Translating gives CAWSEGQGDGYTF. The V and J genes are TRBV30 and TRBJ1-2; 9 bases are shared with TRBD1. J was trimmed by 8 bases and V by 1 base; bases with no gene match: 5. This CDR3 is 13 amino acids long. Germline V lookup: CDR1 GTSNPN, CDR2 SVGIG (reference sequence).

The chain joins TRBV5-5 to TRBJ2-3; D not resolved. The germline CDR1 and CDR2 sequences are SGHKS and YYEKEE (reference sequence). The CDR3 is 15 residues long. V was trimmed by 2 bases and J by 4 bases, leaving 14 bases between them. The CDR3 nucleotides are TGTGCCAGCAGCTTCCCTAGGTCCCCCCCAGATACGCAGTATTTT. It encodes CASSFPRSPPDTQYF.

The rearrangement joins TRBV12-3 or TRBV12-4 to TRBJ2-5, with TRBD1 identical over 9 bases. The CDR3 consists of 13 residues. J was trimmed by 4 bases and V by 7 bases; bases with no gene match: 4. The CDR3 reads CASTSDRGETQYF. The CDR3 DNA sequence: TGTGCCAGCACCTCGGACAGGGGAGAGACCCAGTACTTC.

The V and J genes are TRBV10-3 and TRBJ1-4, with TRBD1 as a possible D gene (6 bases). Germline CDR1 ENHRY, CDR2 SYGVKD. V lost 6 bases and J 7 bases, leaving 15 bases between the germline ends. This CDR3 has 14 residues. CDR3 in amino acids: CAISRDTKPEKLFF. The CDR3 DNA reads TGTGCCATCAGCAGGGACACGAAGCCTGAAAAACTGTTTTTT.

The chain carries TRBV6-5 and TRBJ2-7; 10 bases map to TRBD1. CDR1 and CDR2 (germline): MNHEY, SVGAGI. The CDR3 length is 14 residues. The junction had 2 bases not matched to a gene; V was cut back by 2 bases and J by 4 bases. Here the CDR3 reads CASSYRTGGYEQYF. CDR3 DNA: TGTGCCAGCAGTTACCGGACAGGGGGGTACGAGCAGTACTTC.

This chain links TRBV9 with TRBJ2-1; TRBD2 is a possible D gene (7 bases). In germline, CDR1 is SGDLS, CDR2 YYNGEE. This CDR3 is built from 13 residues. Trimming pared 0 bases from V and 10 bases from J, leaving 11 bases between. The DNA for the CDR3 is TGTGCCAGCAGCGTAGGGGGGGGCCTCGAGCAGTTCTTC. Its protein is CASSVGGGLEQFF.

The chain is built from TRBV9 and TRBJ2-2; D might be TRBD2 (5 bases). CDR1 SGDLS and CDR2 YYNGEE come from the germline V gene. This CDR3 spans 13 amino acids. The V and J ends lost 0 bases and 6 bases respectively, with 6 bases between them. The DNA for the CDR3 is TGTGCCAGCAGCGTAGCAGCGGCCGGGGAGCTGTTTTTT. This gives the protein CASSVAAAGELFF.

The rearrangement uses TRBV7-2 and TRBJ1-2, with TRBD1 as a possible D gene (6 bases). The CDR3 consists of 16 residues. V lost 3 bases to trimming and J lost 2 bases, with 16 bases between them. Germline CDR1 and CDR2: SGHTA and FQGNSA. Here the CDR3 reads CASSLLVPDRNYGYTF. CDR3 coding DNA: TGTGCCAGCAGCTTGCTCGTCCCCGACAGGAACTATGGCTACACCTTC.

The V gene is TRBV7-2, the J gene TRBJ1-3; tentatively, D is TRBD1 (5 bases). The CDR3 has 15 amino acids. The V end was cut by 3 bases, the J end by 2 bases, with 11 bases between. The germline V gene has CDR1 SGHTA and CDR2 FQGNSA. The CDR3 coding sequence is TGTGCCAGCAGCTTTGACAGTTCGCCTGGAAACACCATATATTTT. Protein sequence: CASSFDSSPGNTIYF.

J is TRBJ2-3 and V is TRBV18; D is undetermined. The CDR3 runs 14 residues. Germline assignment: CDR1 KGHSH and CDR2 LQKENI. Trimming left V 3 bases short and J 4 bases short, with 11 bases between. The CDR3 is CASSPIGQADTQYF. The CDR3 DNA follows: TGTGCCAGCTCACCTATTGGGCAGGCAGATACGCAGTATTTT.

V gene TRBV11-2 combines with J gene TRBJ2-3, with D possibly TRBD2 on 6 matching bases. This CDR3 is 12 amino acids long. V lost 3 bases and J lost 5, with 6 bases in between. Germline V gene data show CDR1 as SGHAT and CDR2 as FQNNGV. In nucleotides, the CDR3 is TGTGCCAGCAGCTTTAGCGGAGATACGCAGTATTTT. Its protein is CASSFSGDTQYF.